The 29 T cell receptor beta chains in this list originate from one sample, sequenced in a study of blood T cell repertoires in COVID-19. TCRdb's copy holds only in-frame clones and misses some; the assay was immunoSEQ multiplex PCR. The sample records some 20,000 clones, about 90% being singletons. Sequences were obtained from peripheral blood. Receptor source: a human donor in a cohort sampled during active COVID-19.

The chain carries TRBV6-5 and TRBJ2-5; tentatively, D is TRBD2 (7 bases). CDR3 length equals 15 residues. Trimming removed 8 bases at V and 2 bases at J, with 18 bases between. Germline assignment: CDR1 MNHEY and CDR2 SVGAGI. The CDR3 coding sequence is TGTGCCAGCTGGGGGGGGGCCCTTGTTCAAGAGACCCAGTACTTC. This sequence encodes CASWGGALVQETQYF.

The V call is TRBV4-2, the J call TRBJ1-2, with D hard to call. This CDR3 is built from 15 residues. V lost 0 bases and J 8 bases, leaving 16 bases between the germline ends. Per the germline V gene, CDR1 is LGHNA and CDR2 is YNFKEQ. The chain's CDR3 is CASSQDLNWVRGYTF. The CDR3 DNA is TGTGCCAGCAGCCAAGATCTCAATTGGGTGCGGGGCTACACCTTC.

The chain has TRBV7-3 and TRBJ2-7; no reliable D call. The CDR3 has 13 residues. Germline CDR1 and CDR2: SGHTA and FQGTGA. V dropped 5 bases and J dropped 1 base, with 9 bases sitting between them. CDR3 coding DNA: TGTGCCAGCAGCCCCGGCGGTTCCTACGAGCAGTACTTC. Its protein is CASSPGGSYEQYF.

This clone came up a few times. The CDR3 sequence is CASSVEQGGGSGELFF. The DNA for the CDR3 is TGTGCCAGCAGTGTAGAACAAGGCGGGGGCTCCGGGGAGCTGTTTTTT. The rearrangement joins TRBV6-1 to TRBJ2-2; a possible D gene is TRBD2 (7 bases). The V end lost 4 bases, the J end lost 6 bases, and 18 bases lay between the germline ends. This CDR3 is 16 amino acids long. Germline CDR1 is MNHNS and CDR2 is SASEGT.

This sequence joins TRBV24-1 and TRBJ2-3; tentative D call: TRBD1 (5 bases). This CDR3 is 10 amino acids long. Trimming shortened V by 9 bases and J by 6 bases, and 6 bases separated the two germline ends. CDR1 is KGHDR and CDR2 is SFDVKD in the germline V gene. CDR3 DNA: TGTGCCACCGGGGCGGATACGCAGTATTTT. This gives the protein CATGADTQYF.

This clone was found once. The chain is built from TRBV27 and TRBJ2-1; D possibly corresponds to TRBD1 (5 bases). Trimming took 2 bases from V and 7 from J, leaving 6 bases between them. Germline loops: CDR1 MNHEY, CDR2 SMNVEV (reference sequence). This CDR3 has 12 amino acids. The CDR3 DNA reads TGTGCCAGCAGTTTAAGGGGTAATGAGCAGTTCTTC. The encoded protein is CASSLRGNEQFF.

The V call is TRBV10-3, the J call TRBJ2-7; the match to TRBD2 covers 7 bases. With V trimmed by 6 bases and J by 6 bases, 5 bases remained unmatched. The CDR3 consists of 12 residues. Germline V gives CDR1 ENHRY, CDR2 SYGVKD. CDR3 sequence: CAISISGTEQYV. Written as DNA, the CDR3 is TGTGCCATCAGCATAAGCGGGACCGAGCAGTACGTC.

CDR3 amino acids: CASSSGQGIIQPQHF. The CDR3 DNA is TGTGCCAGCAGCTCGGGGCAGGGGATAATTCAGCCCCAGCATTTT. The chain couples TRBV5-8 to TRBJ1-5, with a weak D call TRBD1 (6 bases). This CDR3 region has 15 residues. V lost 3 bases, J lost 6 bases, and 16 bases lay in between. CDR1 and CDR2 (germline): SGHTS, YDEGEE.

The CDR3 region has the DNA TGTGCCAGCAGTACTAGCGGGAGTTCGGATACGCAGTATTTT. Translating it yields CASSTSGSSDTQYF. The chain is built from TRBV9 and TRBJ2-3, with 11 nucleotides matching TRBD2. From germline, CDR1 is SGDLS and CDR2 YYNGEE. The CDR3 extends over 14 amino acids. The V segment lost 5 bases and the J segment 6 bases; nucleotides outside the gene matches: 5.

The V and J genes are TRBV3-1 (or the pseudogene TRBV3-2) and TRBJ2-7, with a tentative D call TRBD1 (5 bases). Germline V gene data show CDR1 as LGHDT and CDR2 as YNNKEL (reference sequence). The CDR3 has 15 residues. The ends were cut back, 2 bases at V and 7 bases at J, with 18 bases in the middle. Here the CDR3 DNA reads TGTGCCAGCAGCCAATGGTCCAGGGCCGTGGGGGAGCAGTACTTC. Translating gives CASSQWSRAVGEQYF.

The CDR3 DNA sequence: TGTGCCAGCAGCCCCTACCGGGACAGGGGACCTGAAGCTTTCTTT. Protein sequence: CASSPYRDRGPEAFF. This chain uses TRBV11-2 with TRBJ1-1; 10 bases map to TRBD1. The CDR3 is 15 amino acids. In germline, CDR1 is SGHAT, CDR2 FQNNGV. The trim removed 5 bases at V and 6 bases at J, leaving 9 bases unmatched.

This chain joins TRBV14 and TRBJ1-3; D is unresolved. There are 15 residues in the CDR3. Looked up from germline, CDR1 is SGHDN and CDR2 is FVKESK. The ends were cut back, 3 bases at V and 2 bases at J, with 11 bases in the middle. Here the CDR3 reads CASSHARGPGNTIYF. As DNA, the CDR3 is TGTGCCAGCAGCCACGCCAGAGGCCCTGGAAACACCATATATTTT. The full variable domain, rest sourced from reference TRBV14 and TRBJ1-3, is EAGVTQFPSHSVIEKGQTVTLRCDPISGHDNLYWYRRVMGKEIKFLLHFVKESKQDESGMPNNRFLAERTGGTYSTLKVQPAELEDSGVYFCASSHARGPGNTIYFGEGSWLTVV.

The CDR3 here is CASSSGTGVDGYTF. As DNA, the CDR3 is TGCGCCAGCAGCTCCGGGACAGGTGTCGATGGCTACACCTTC. This chain connects TRBV5-1 to TRBJ1-2; 8 bases map to TRBD1. This CDR3 has 14 amino acids. Unmatched junction bases numbered 7, after V lost 3 bases and J lost 6 bases. Germline V gene lookup returns CDR1 SGHRS and CDR2 YFSETQ.

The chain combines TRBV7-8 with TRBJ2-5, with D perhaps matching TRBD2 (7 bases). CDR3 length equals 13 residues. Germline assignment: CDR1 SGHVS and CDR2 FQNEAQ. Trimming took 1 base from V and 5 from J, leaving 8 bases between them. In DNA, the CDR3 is TGTGCCAGCAGCTTAGGGGGGGGCGAGACCCAGTACTTC. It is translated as CASSLGGGETQYF.

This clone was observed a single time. The CDR3 sequence is CSVEDRTARSGANVLTF. CDR3 DNA sequence: TGCAGCGTTGAAGACCGGACAGCCCGCTCTGGGGCCAACGTCCTGACTTTC. The chain combines TRBV29-1 with TRBJ2-6, with D perhaps TRBD1 (6 bases). There are 17 residues in the CDR3. The V gene lost 0 bases and the J gene lost 0 bases, with 12 bases spanning the gap. Germline loops: CDR1 SQVTM, CDR2 ANQGSEA.

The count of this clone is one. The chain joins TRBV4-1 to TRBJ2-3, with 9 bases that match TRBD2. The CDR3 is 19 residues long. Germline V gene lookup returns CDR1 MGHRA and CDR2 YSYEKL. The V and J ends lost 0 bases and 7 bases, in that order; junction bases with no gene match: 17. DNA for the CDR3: TGCGCCAGCAGCCAAGAAGAGGGGGCGAGGCTAGCGGGGCACCATACGCAGTATTTT. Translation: CASSQEEGARLAGHHTQYF.

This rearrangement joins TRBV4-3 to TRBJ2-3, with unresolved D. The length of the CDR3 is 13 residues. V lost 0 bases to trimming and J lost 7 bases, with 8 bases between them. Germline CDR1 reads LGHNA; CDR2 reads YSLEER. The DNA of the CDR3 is TGCGCCAGCAGCCAAGATCCGACAAATACGCAGTATTTT. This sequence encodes CASSQDPTNTQYF.

The CDR3 nucleotides are TGTGCCAGCACCCAAGGGGGGACAGGTTCTAACTATGGCTACACCTTC. This sequence encodes CASTQGGTGSNYGYTF. The chain has TRBV28 and TRBJ1-2, with 8 bases lining up with TRBD1. The CDR3 has 16 residues. V was pared by 7 bases and J by 0 bases, with 10 bases of the junction left unmatched. The V gene's germline CDR1 is MDHEN and CDR2 SYDVKM.

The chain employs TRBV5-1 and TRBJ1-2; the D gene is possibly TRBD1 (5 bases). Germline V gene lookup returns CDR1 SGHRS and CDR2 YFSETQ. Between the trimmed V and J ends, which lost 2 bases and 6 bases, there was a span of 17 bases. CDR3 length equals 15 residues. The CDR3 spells CASSFESAGWDGYTF. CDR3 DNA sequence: TGCGCCAGCAGCTTTGAAAGTGCAGGGTGGGATGGCTACACCTTC.

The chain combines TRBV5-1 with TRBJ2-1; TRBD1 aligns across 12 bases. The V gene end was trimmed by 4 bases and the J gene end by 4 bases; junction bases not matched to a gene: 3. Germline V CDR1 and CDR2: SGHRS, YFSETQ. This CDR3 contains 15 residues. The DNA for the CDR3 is TGCGCCAGCAGCCAGGGACAGGGGGCTTACAATGAGCAGTTCTTC. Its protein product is CASSQGQGAYNEQFF.

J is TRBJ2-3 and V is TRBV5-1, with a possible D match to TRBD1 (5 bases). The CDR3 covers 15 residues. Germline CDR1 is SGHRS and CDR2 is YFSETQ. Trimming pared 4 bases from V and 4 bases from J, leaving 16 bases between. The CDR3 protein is CASSQAREGADTQYF. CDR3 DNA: TGCGCCAGCAGCCAAGCCAGGGAAGGGGCAGATACGCAGTATTTT. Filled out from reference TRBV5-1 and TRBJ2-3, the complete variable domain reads KAGVTQTPRYLIKTRGQQVTLSCSPISGHRSVSWYQQTPGQGLQFLFEYFSETQRNKGNFPGRFSGRQFSNSRSEMNVSTLELGDSALYLCASSQAREGADTQYFGPGTRLTVL.

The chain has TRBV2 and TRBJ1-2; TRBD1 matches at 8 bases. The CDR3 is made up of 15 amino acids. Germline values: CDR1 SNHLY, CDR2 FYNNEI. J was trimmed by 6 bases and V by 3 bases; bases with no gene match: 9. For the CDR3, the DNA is TGTGCCAGCAGTGATGGCGGACAGGGCAGACATGGCTACACCTTC. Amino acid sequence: CASSDGGQGRHGYTF.

The CDR3 reads CASSLGSSSGGSSTDTQYF. In nucleotides, the CDR3 is TGCGCCAGCAGCTTGGGCTCGTCTAGCGGGGGGTCTAGCACAGATACGCAGTATTTT. This chain joins TRBV5-1 and TRBJ2-3, with TRBD2 identical over 11 bases. The CDR3 runs to 19 residues. From germline, CDR1 is SGHRS and CDR2 YFSETQ. V gave up 0 bases and J gave up 0 bases; unmatched junction bases: 9. The full variable domain, in which reference TRBV5-1 and TRBJ2-3 provide the parts outside the CDR3, is KAGVTQTPRYLIKTRGQQVTLSCSPISGHRSVSWYQQTPGQGLQFLFEYFSETQRNKGNFPGRFSGRQFSNSRSEMNVSTLELGDSALYLCASSLGSSSGGSSTDTQYFGPGTRLTVL.

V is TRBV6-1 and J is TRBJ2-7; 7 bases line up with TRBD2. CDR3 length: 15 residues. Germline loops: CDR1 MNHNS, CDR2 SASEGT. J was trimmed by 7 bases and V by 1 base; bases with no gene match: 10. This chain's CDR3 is CASSEDAGGTLEQYF. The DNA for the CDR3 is TGTGCCAGCAGTGAAGACGCCGGGGGGACTCTAGAGCAGTACTTC.

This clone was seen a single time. CDR3: CASSSGTLWVGEQFF. CDR3 DNA: TGTGCCAGCAGCTCCGGGACTCTGTGGGTCGGTGAGCAGTTCTTC. The V call is TRBV3-1 (or the pseudogene TRBV3-2), the J call TRBJ2-1; a possible D gene is TRBD2 (6 bases). This CDR3 has 15 amino acids. V was clipped by 5 bases and J by 9 bases, with 20 bases between them. Germline CDR1 and CDR2: LGHDT and YNNKEL (reference sequence).

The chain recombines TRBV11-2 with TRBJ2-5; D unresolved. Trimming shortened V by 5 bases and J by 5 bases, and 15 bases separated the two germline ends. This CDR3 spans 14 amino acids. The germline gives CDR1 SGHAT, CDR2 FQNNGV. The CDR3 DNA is TGTGCCAGCAGCCGAGGCTTCCTGAGCGAGACCCAGTACTTC. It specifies CASSRGFLSETQYF.

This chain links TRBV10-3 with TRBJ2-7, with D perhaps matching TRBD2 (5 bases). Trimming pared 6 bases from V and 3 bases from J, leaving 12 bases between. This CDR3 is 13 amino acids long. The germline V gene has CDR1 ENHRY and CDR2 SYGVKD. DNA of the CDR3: TGTGCCATCAGGGGCTCCGGGGACTACGAGCAGTACTTC. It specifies CAIRGSGDYEQYF.

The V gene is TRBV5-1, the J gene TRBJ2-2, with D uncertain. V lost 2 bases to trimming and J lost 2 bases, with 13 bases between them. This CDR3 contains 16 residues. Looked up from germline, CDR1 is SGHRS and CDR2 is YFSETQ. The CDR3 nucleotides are TGCGCCAGCAGCTTCTACGCCGGCGGCAACACCGGGGAGCTGTTTTTT. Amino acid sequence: CASSFYAGGNTGELFF.

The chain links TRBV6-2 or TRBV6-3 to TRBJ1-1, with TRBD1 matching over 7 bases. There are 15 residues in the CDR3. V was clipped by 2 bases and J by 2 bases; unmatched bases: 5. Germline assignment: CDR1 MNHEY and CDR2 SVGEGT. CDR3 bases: TGTGCCAGCAGTTACCGCGGGACAGCCAACACTGAAGCTTTCTTT. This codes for CASSYRGTANTEAFF.